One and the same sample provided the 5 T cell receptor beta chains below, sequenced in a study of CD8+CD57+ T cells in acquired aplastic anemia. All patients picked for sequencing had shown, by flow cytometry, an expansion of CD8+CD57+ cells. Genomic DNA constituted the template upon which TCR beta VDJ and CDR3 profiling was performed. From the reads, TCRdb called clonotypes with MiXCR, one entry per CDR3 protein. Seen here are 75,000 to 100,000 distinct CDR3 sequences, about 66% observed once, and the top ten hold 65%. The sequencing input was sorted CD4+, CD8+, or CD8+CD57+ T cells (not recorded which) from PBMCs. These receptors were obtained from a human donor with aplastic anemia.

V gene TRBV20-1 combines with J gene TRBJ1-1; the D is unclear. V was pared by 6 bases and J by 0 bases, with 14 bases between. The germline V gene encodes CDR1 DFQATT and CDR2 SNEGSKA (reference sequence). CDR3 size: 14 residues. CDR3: CSAYLGRLNTEAFF. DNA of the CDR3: TGCAGTGCCTACCTCGGACGGCTGAACACTGAAGCTTTCTTT.

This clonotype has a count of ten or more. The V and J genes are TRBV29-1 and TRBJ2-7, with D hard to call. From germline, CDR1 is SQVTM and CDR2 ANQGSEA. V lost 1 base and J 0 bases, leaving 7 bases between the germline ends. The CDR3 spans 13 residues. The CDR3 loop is CSVEGGTSYEQYF. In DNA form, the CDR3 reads TGCAGCGTTGAAGGGGGTACCTCCTACGAGCAGTACTTC.

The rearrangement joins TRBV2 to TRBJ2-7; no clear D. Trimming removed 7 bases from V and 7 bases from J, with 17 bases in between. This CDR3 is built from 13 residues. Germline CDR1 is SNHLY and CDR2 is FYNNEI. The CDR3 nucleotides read TGTGCCAGCACAGCAGGAGTCGGAGAAGAGCAGTACTTC. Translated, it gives CASTAGVGEEQYF. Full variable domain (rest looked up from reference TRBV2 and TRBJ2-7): EPEVTQTPSHQVTQMGQEVILRCVPISNHLYFYWYRQILGQKVEFLVSFYNNEISEKSEIFDDQFSVERPDGSNFTLKIRSTKLEDSAMYFCASTAGVGEEQYFGPGTRLTVT.

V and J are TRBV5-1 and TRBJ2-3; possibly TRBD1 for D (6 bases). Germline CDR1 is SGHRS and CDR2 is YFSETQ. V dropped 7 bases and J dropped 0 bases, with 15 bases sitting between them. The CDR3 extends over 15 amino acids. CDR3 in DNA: TGCGCCAGCCTCTCACAGGGAGAAAGCACAGATACGCAGTATTTT. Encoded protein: CASLSQGESTDTQYF.

The CDR3 nucleotides read TGTGCCAGCAGCCATCCGGGACAGGGGGGCTATGGCTACACCTTC. Amino acids: CASSHPGQGGYGYTF. The chain carries TRBV11-1 and TRBJ1-2; 11 bases align to TRBD1. J was trimmed by 4 bases and V by 5 bases; bases with no gene match: 6. The germline gives CDR1 SGHAT, CDR2 FQDESV (reference sequence). The CDR3 is 15 residues long.